Presented here are 5 T cell receptor beta chains from one specimen sequenced in a study of cytomegalovirus exposure and HLA in healthy donors. The PCR had 60 Vbeta and 13 Jbeta primers. The data were produced by immunoSEQ multiplex PCR, yet TCRdb's version contains in-frame clones alone and is incomplete. The sample includes 150,000 to 200,000 clones, about four fifths of them seen just once. Material for sequencing was PBMCs. These receptors all stem from a girl aged 5-17 years in good health and CMV-seropositive.

Comments on this clone: Other nucleotide sequences in the sample specify the same CDR3. The chain combines TRBV19 with TRBJ2-7; 9 bases match TRBD1. The germline gives CDR1 LNHDA, CDR2 SQIVND (reference sequence). CDR3 size: 13 residues. J gave up 3 bases and V 3 bases, and 0 bases lay outside the gene matches. The chain's CDR3 is CASSMGQGYEQYF. The CDR3 region has the DNA TGTGCCAGTAGTATGGGACAGGGCTACGAGCAGTACTTC.

CDR3 amino acids: CASSVGPSGAQETQYF. As DNA, the CDR3 is TGTGCCAGCAGCGTAGGGCCTAGCGGGGCACAAGAGACCCAGTACTTC. The chain couples TRBV9 to TRBJ2-5, with 9 bases lining up with TRBD2. This CDR3 has 16 residues. Per the germline V gene, CDR1 is SGDLS and CDR2 is YYNGEE. The junction had 5 bases not matched to a gene; V was cut back by 0 bases and J by 2 bases.

This chain connects TRBV20-1 to TRBJ2-1; D not resolved. Germline CDR1 is DFQATT and CDR2 is SNEGSKA (reference sequence). The germline V and J ends were trimmed by 2 bases and 9 bases, with 8 bases remaining between them. The CDR3 is 11 residues long. The CDR3 nucleotides are TGCAGTGCTAGACTACGCGGTGAGCAGTTCTTC. Residues: CSARLRGEQFF.

This chain connects TRBV9 to TRBJ1-6; 7 bases fit TRBD1. This CDR3 has 14 residues. Germline CDR1 is SGDLS and CDR2 is YYNGEE. V shed 4 bases and J 7 bases; nucleotides not matched to a gene: 5. The CDR3 region has the DNA TGTGCCAGCAGCCTACAGGGGAGGAATTCACCCCTCCACTTT. Its protein product is CASSLQGRNSPLHF.

The chain employs TRBV7-9 and TRBJ2-5, with 10 bases lining up with TRBD1. Germline CDR1 and CDR2: SEHNR and FQNEAQ (reference sequence). Trimming took 5 bases from V and 4 from J; bases not matched to a gene: 7. The CDR3 extends over 15 amino acids. CDR3 protein: CASSRPGQGRETQYF. For the CDR3, the DNA is TGTGCCAGCAGCCGACCGGGACAGGGGAGAGAGACCCAGTACTTC. Full variable domain (missing parts from reference TRBV7-9 and TRBJ2-5): DTGVSQNPRHKITKRGQNVTFRCDPISEHNRLYWYRQTLGQGPEFLTYFQNEAQLEKSRLLSDRFSAERPKGSFSTLEIQRTEQGDSAMYLCASSRPGQGRETQYFGPGTRLLVL.